This T cell receptor (beta chain) was retrieved from a study of cytomegalovirus exposure and HLA in healthy donors. The CDR3 spans 19 residues. CDR1 LNHNV and CDR2 YYDKDF come from the germline V gene (reference sequence). Trimming took 5 bases from V and 0 from J; bases not matched to a gene: 12. Study results and limitations: Being indistinguishable, some V segments were excluded, TRBV6-2 and TRBV6-3 among them. In all likelihood, a cluster of highly shared sequence variants was a sequencing artifact. Previously analyzed data showed that most TCR beta V segments were productive at a frequency of about 90% or about 30%. CMV serostatus was the only recorded immune exposure for donors.

In the PCR, 60 Vbeta and 13 Jbeta primers were used. Some clones are missing from TCRdb's copy, which holds only in-frame ones; the method was immunoSEQ multiplex PCR. The top ten clones hold around 4.9% of a sample with around 100,000 clones, about 76% of them seen once. For this clone: What it recognizes is unknown.

The TCR sequence derives from a man aged 30 to 39 in good health and CMV-seropositive. The chain links TRBV15 to TRBJ2-7, with TRBD2 matching 14 bases. Sample: PBMCs. The CDR3 DNA reads as TGTGCCACCAGCTCGGGAAGGACTAGCGGGGGGTTAAGCTCCTACGAGCAGTACTTC. This codes for CATSSGRTSGGLSSYEQYF.